The source of this T cell receptor (beta chain) is a study of T cell responses to AZD1222 COVID-19 vaccine. As to this clone: The antigen remains unidentified.

Regarding the study as a whole: Unmutated variant regions reportedly attract nearly half of all spike-specific TCRs. Repertoires were sampled only after the peak T cell response. Clonal diversity may have been underestimated, and the donors were mostly white British, with more females than males.

Germline values: CDR1 SGHTA, CDR2 FQGTGA. The CDR3 consists of 16 residues. Trimming at V came to 5 bases and at J to 4 bases, leaving 9 bases not matched to a gene. Libraries were prepared by immunoSEQ multiplex PCR; TCRdb keeps only in-frame clonotypes and omits some of them. This table holds 120,000 to 150,000 clones, around nine tenths found once. The sequence was collected from an adult in good health. The starting material was peripheral blood, obtained on day 0 of MenACWY control vaccination. The gene calls are TRBV7-3 and TRBJ2-1, with 9 positions matching TRBD2. This CDR3 reads CASSLTTSGPYNEQFF. CDR3 DNA: TGTGCCAGCAGCCTTACTACTAGCGGGCCTTACAATGAGCAGTTCTTC.